One T cell receptor (beta chain) is described in this entry. All of the isolated RNA was reverse transcribed, so expressed TCRB transcripts were sequenced. Assay: immunoSEQ multiplex PCR; the TCRdb copy retains only in-frame clones and omits some. The sample consists of roughly 450,000 clones, roughly 10% of them appearing once. The source of the sample is a study of beta chain features in type 1 diabetes. Sequencing was performed on naive CD4+ T cells from blood. The sequence came from a woman younger than 35 in good health.

The CDR3 protein is CTSSLLNPEQVGSYEQYV. CDR3 DNA: TGCACCAGCAGCCTTCTGAACCCTGAACAGGTTGGGTCCTACGAGCAGTACGTC. This chain connects TRBV1 to TRBJ2-7; the table's D call TRBD1 went unverified against the DNA. TRBV1 is a recognized pseudogene. The CDR3 contains 18 residues.